This T cell receptor (beta chain) was identified during a study of T-cell reconstitution after alpha-beta-depleted transplantation in children. The TCRbeta library was prepared with unique molecular identifiers. TCRdb called the PCR reads again in MiXCR, with one record for every CDR3 protein. This table has around 410,000 distinct CDR3 sequences, around 9.9% appearing once. With 4 bases removed from V and 11 bases from J, the gap between germline ends came to 18 bases. CDR1 is SGHVS and CDR2 is FNYEAQ in the germline V gene. The CDR3 runs to 15 residues. Sequenced here: PBMCs from the stem cell graft donor, sampled from the stem cell graft. The chain combines TRBV7-6 with TRBJ1-6, with D tentatively TRBD1 (6 bases). The sequence was obtained from a human donor who donated a stem cell graft to a child with acute myeloid leukemia. CDR3 in amino acids: CASSSGAGALTPLHF. The CDR3 coding sequence is TGTGCCAGCAGCTCAGGGGCTGGCGCTTTGACACCCCTCCACTTT.